This entry describes one T cell receptor beta chain. The assay was immunoSEQ multiplex PCR, and TCRdb's table has in-frame clones only and misses some. The sample shows about 80,000 clones, 80% to 95% of them seen only once. This entry comes from a study of OX40 agonist ivuxolimab in advanced cancers. In germline, CDR1 is PRHDT, CDR2 FYEKMQ (reference sequence). V shed 1 base and J 4 bases; nucleotides not matched to a gene: 3. This CDR3 contains 15 residues. Source: CD4+ or CD8+ T cells sorted from blood, taken in a trial of the OX40 agonist ivuxolimab. The sequence was obtained from an adult with an advanced solid tumor such as melanoma, head and neck, liver or kidney cancer. The V and J genes are TRBV13 and TRBJ2-1; 8 positions match TRBD1. The CDR3 reads CASSLEGQGYNEQFF. CDR3 bases: TGTGCCAGCAGCTTAGAAGGACAGGGATACAATGAGCAGTTCTTC.